Listed below are T cell receptor beta chains from one sample, sequenced in a study of OX40 agonist ivuxolimab in advanced cancers. TCRdb's copy holds only in-frame clones and misses some; the assay was immunoSEQ multiplex PCR. The sample yields fewer than 90,000 clones, nearly 90% seen once. Sequenced here: CD4+ or CD8+ T cells sorted from blood, sampled in a trial of the OX40 agonist ivuxolimab. These receptors all come from an adult with an advanced solid tumor such as melanoma, head and neck, liver or kidney cancer. Both conserved end residues are part of each CDR3. Each record gives: V gene, J gene, D gene, clone size, CDR3 protein, CDR3 DNA. The D gene is left open where the match is weak. Clone size is stated in some rows and not others, as once, few, many or a class when expanded.

>TRBV6-1|TRBJ2-3|TRBD1|-
CASSDVEGTGWPDTQYF
TGTGCCAGCAGTGACGTAGAAGGGACAGGGTGGCCAGATACGCAGTATTTT
>TRBV5-6|TRBJ1-4|TRBD1|once
CASSLGLSGTGNEKLFF
TGTGCCAGCAGCTTGGGGTTAAGCGGGACAGGGAACGAAAAACTGTTTTTT
>TRBV7-9|TRBJ1-4|TRBD1|few
CASSPGGQGREKLFF
TGTGCCAGCAGCCCAGGGGGACAGGGAAGGGAAAAACTGTTTTTT
>TRBV25-1|TRBJ2-2|-|few
CASSAVIGTGELFF
TGTGCCAGCAGTGCGGTAATCGGCACCGGGGAGCTGTTTTTT
>TRBV5-1|TRBJ1-1|-|-
CASSFQHGTEAFF
TGCGCCAGCAGCTTCCAGCATGGCACTGAAGCTTTCTTT
>TRBV5-4|TRBJ2-2|-|-
CASSPRLPGELFF
TGTGCCAGCAGCCCTCGGCTTCCCGGGGAGCTGTTTTTT
>TRBV7-9|TRBJ2-7|TRBD1|-
CASSLRTGLGTGPSYEQYF
TGTGCCAGCAGCTTAAGAACAGGGTTGGGGACAGGCCCCTCCTACGAGCAGTACTTC
>TRBV7-2|TRBJ1-2|-|few
CASSLTGGFYGYTF
TGTGCCAGCAGTCTAACCGGGGGGTTCTATGGCTACACCTTC
>TRBV6-6|TRBJ1-4|-|-
CASAGRANEKLFF
TGTGCCAGCGCAGGGAGGGCTAATGAAAAACTGTTTTTT
>TRBV6-6|TRBJ1-1|-|-
CASRTRDISNTEAFF
TGTGCCAGCAGGACACGGGACATATCGAACACTGAAGCTTTCTTT
>TRBV5-1|TRBJ2-7|-|-
CASSLARSSYEQYF
TGCGCCAGCAGCTTGGCCCGGAGCTCCTACGAGCAGTACTTC
>TRBV18|TRBJ2-1|TRBD1|-
CASSAGGAPYNEQFF
TGTGCCAGCTCGGCAGGGGGCGCCCCCTACAATGAGCAGTTCTTC
>TRBV5-1|TRBJ1-3|-|-
CASSGWGPGNTIYF
TGCGCCAGCAGCGGGTGGGGGCCTGGAAACACCATATATTTT
>TRBV5-4|TRBJ2-1|-|-
CASSLVLTYNEQFF
TGTGCCAGCAGCTTGGTGTTAACCTACAATGAGCAGTTCTTC
>TRBV9|TRBJ1-6|-|few
CASSVGTASGSPLHF
TGTGCCAGCAGCGTAGGGACAGCTTCGGGGTCACCCCTCCACTTT
>TRBV30|TRBJ1-6|TRBD1|-
CAWSRQGDSPLHF
TGTGCCTGGAGTAGACAGGGAGATTCACCCCTCCACTTT
>TRBV2|TRBJ1-5|-|-
CASSEGYRENQPQHF
TGTGCCAGCAGTGAGGGTTACAGGGAGAATCAGCCCCAGCATTTT
>TRBV12-5|TRBJ2-7|-|-
CASGLVFPSSEQYF
TGTGCTAGTGGTTTGGTATTTCCTAGCTCCGAGCAGTACTTC
>TRBV2|TRBJ1-2|-|-
CASSEASGPGGYTF
TGTGCCAGCAGTGAAGCTTCGGGCCCAGGAGGCTACACCTTC
>TRBV6-1|TRBJ1-3|-|-
CASSLDSSGNTIYF
TGTGCCAGCAGCTTAGATAGCTCTGGAAACACCATATATTTT
>TRBV19|TRBJ1-6|-|-
CASSLLGGSPLHF
TGTGCCAGTAGTCTCCTCGGGGGTTCACCCCTCCACTTT
>TRBV7-7|TRBJ2-1|TRBD2|once
CASSSGTSNEQFF
TGTGCTAGCAGCTCCGGGACTAGCAATGAGCAGTTCTTC
>TRBV10-3|TRBJ2-3|-|-
CAISETTDTQYF
TGTGCCATCAGTGAGACAACAGATACGCAGTATTTT
>TRBV19|TRBJ2-3|-|-
CASTDGPLGDTQYF
TGTGCCAGTACCGACGGACCTTTGGGGGATACGCAGTATTTT
>TRBV11-2|TRBJ1-2|TRBD1|-
CASSLDAGQLPSNYGYTF
TGTGCCAGCAGCTTAGATGCGGGACAGCTACCGTCTAACTATGGCTACACCTTC
>TRBV15|TRBJ2-5|TRBD2|-
CATSRVGAGVNQETQYF
TGTGCCACCAGCAGAGTCGGAGCGGGGGTAAATCAAGAGACCCAGTACTTC
>TRBV5-5|TRBJ2-5|-|-
CASGSGYQETQYF
TGTGCCAGCGGCTCGGGTTACCAAGAGACCCAGTACTTC
>TRBV7-6|TRBJ1-4|TRBD1|-
CASSSQTGEVEKLFF
TGTGCCAGCAGCTCGCAGACAGGGGAGGTGGAAAAACTGTTTTTT
>TRBV11-3|TRBJ2-5|-|-
CASSLVGGPGETQYF
TGTGCCAGCAGCTTAGTAGGGGGGCCAGGAGAGACCCAGTACTTC
>TRBV11-2|TRBJ2-7|-|-
CASSSLIIAPYEQYF
TGTGCCAGCAGCTCCCTCATTATAGCTCCCTACGAGCAGTACTTC
>TRBV2|TRBJ1-1|TRBD1|-
CASSEGDRLGAFF
TGTGCCAGCAGTGAGGGGGACAGGTTGGGAGCTTTCTTT
>TRBV11-2|TRBJ1-5|-|-
CASSQDGSLNQPQHF
TGTGCCAGCAGCCAGGATGGGTCCCTGAATCAGCCCCAGCATTTT
>TRBV7-9|TRBJ1-1|-|-
CASSLEGRAFF
TGTGCCAGCAGCTTAGAAGGTAGGGCTTTCTTT
>TRBV6-1|TRBJ2-5|TRBD1|once
CASTPDRVQYF
TGTGCCAGCACCCCGGACAGGGTCCAGTACTTC
>TRBV5-1|TRBJ1-2|-|-
CASSLALRGEAGGYTF
TGCGCCAGCAGCTTGGCCTTGCGCGGGGAAGCGGGCGGCTACACCTTC
>TRBV27|TRBJ1-2|-|-
CASRGSLYGYTF
TGTGCCAGCAGGGGTTCCCTATATGGCTACACCTTC
>TRBV4-1|TRBJ1-2|-|-
CASSQRGGYGYTF
TGCGCCAGCAGCCAGCGCGGCGGCTATGGCTACACCTTC
>TRBV14|TRBJ2-7|-|-
CASSQDIRDLYEQYF
TGTGCCAGCAGCCAAGATATACGCGATCTGTACGAGCAGTACTTC
>TRBV9|TRBJ2-7|TRBD1|few
CASSSPGTGPYEQYF
TGTGCCAGCAGCTCACCCGGGACAGGGCCCTACGAGCAGTACTTC
>TRBV11-2|TRBJ1-6|-|-
CASSSLGTVNSPLHF
TGTGCCAGCAGCTCACTAGGGACTGTAAATTCACCCCTCCACTTT
>TRBV5-8|TRBJ2-7|TRBD1|once
CASSLLQGVGEQYF
TGTGCCAGCAGCTTGTTGCAGGGGGTCGGCGAGCAGTACTTC
>TRBV6-4|TRBJ2-1|TRBD1|-
CASSERGTGVGNEQFF
TGTGCCAGCAGTGAAAGAGGGACAGGGGTGGGGAATGAGCAGTTCTTC
>TRBV5-6|TRBJ1-1|TRBD1|-
CASRPTGGAGTEAFF
TGTGCCAGCAGGCCGACAGGGGGCGCGGGGACTGAAGCTTTCTTT
>TRBV9|TRBJ1-5|-|once
CASSVEGVSNQPQHF
TGTGCCAGCAGCGTAGAAGGGGTTAGCAATCAGCCCCAGCATTTT
>TRBV4-1|TRBJ1-3|-|-
CASSQVTTTGNTIYF
TGCGCCAGCAGCCAAGTGACAACAACTGGAAACACCATATATTTT
>TRBV5-6|TRBJ2-5|-|-
CASSRGGNGETQYF
TGTGCCAGCAGCCGGGGCGGAAACGGGGAGACCCAGTACTTC
>TRBV6-1|TRBJ1-5|TRBD1|-
CASRGQGGNQPQHF
TGTGCCAGCAGGGGGCAGGGGGGCAATCAGCCCCAGCATTTT
>TRBV5-6|TRBJ1-5|TRBD1|-
CASSFRHQGADQPQHF
TGTGCCAGCAGCTTCCGTCACCAGGGGGCTGATCAGCCCCAGCATTTT
>TRBV5-1|TRBJ2-5|-|-
CASSLLGGQETQYF
TGCGCCAGCAGCTTATTAGGGGGGCAAGAGACCCAGTACTTC
>TRBV2|TRBJ1-2|-|once
CASSETLRAYGYTF
TGTGCCAGCAGTGAAACTTTAAGGGCCTATGGCTACACCTTC
>TRBV7-9|TRBJ1-1|-|few
CASSTLSRNTEAFF
TGTGCCAGCAGCACCCTGTCCCGGAACACTGAAGCTTTCTTT
>TRBV2|TRBJ2-7|TRBD1|-
CASSAPDRGGGEQYF
TGTGCCAGCAGTGCCCCTGACAGGGGCGGAGGCGAGCAGTACTTC
>TRBV19|TRBJ1-1|TRBD1|-
CASSTGTGFNTEAFF
TGTGCCAGTAGTACGGGGACAGGGTTCAACACTGAAGCTTTCTTT
>TRBV11-2|TRBJ1-5|-|-
CASSLVKGICQPQHF
TGTGCCAGCAGCTTAGTTAAGGGAATTTGTCAGCCCCAGCATTTT
>TRBV30|TRBJ2-3|TRBD2|-
CAWSELASTDTQYF
TGTGCCTGGAGTGAACTAGCGAGCACAGATACGCAGTATTTT
>TRBV7-9|TRBJ2-4|-|-
CASSSPGTAKNIQYF
TGTGCCAGCAGCTCCCCGGGGACAGCCAAAAACATTCAGTACTTC
>TRBV7-9|TRBJ2-7|-|-
CASRGEGLYEQYF
TGTGCCAGCAGAGGGGAAGGCCTCTACGAGCAGTACTTC